The T cell receptor (beta chain) described here comes from a study of blood T cell repertoires in COVID-19. Study in general: Sample material is recorded as cDNA or gDNA derived from T cells, B-cell-depleted T cells, or PBMCs.

Per the original methods: Amplification of reference gene primers provided the estimated nucleated cell counts. The data were produced by immunoSEQ multiplex PCR, yet TCRdb's version contains in-frame clones alone and is incomplete. V and J calls and clone size are copied from that table; D and trimming were computed from the DNA. Among 250,000 to 350,000 clones listed, roughly 88% were seen once. Germline V gene sequence: CDR1 SEHNR, CDR2 FQNEAQ (reference sequence). The V end lost 5 bases, the J end lost 6 bases, and 19 bases lay between the germline ends. The CDR3 contains 15 residues. Among Cohort 3 donors, those recovered had two negative PCRs, clearance, or symptom resolution.

This clonotype was sampled from a woman aged 30 to 39 who had recovered from COVID-19. Sequenced input: PBMCs or T cells enriched from blood (not recorded which). V gene TRBV7-9 combines with J gene TRBJ1-1; TRBD1 might be the D (6 bases). CDR3 DNA: TGTGCCAGCAGCCCCAACGTGGGGGCTCCTGCTGAAGCTTTCTTT. Protein product: CASSPNVGAPAEAFF.